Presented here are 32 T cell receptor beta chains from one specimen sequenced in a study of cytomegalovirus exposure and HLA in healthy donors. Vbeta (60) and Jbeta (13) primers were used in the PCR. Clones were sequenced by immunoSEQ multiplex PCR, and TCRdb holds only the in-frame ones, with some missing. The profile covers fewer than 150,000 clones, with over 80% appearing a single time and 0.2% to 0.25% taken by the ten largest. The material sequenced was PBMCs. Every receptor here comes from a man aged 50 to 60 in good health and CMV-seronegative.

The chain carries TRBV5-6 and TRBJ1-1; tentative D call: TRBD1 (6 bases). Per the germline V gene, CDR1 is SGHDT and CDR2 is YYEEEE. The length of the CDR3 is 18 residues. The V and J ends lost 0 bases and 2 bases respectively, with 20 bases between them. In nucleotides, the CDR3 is TGTGCCAGCAGCTTGGGCCCCGGGCAGGGGAACATTAACACTGAAGCTTTCTTT. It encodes CASSLGPGQGNINTEAFF.

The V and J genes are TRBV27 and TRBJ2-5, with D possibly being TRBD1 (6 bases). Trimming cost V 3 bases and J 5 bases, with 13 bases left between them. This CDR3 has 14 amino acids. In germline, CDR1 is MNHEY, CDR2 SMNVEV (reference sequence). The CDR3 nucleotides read TGTGCCAGCAGTTTGGCAGGGGCTCGGGAGACCCAGTACTTC. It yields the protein CASSLAGARETQYF.

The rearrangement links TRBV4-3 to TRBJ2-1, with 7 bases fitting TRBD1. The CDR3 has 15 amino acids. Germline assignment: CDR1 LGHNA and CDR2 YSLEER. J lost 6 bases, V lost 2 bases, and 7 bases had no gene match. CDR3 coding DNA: TGCGCCAGCAGCCAATTGAGGGGGCAGACCAATGAGCAGTTCTTC. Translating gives CASSQLRGQTNEQFF.

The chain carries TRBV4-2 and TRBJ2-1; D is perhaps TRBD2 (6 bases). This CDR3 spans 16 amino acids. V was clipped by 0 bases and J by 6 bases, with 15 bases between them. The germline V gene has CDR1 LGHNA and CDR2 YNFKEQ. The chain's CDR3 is CASSQDRPSGGNEQFF. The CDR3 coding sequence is TGTGCCAGCAGCCAAGATCGACCCTCCGGGGGCAATGAGCAGTTCTTC.

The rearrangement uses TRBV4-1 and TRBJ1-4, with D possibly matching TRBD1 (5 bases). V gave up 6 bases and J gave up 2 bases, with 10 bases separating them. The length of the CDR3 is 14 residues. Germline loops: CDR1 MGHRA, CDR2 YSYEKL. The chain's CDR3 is CASRRQTTNEKLFF. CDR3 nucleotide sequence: TGCGCCAGCAGGCGACAGACTACTAATGAAAAACTGTTTTTT.

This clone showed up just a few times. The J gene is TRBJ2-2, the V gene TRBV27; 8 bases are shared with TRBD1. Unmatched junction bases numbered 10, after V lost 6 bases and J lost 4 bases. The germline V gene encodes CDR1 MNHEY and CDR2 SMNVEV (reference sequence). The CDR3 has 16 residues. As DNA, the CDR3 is TGTGCCAGCAGCGGGGCAGGGGGCGAGTTCACCGGGGAGCTGTTTTTT. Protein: CASSGAGGEFTGELFF.

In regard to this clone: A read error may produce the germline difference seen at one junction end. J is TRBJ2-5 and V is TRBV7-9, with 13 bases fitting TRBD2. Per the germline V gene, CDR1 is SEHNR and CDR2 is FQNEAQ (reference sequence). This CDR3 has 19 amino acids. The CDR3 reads CSSSPRARLAGGKQETQYF. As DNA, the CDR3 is TGTTCCAGCAGCCCCAGGGCTCGACTAGCGGGGGGAAAACAAGAGACCCAGTACTTC.

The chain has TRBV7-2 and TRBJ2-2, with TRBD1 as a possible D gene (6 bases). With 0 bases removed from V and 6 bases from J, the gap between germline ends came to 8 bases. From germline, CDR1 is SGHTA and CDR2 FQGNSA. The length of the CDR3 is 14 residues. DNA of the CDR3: TGTGCCAGCAGCTTAGCAGGGGGAGCCGGGGAGCTGTTTTTT. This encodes CASSLAGGAGELFF.

DNA for the CDR3: TGTGCCAGCTCGTCTCTCAGGGAAGAGACCCAGTACTTC. It specifies CASSSLREETQYF. The rearrangement links TRBV18 to TRBJ2-5; D possibly corresponds to TRBD1 (5 bases). Trimming removed 6 bases at V and 3 bases at J, with 11 bases between. Germline values: CDR1 KGHSH, CDR2 LQKENI. The CDR3 sequence is 13 residues long. The whole variable domain, remainder taken from reference TRBV18 and TRBJ2-5, is NAGVMQNPRHLVRRRGQEARLRCSPMKGHSHVYWYRQLPEEGLKFMVYLQKENIIDESGMPKERFSAEFPKEGPSILRIQQVVRGDSAAYFCASSSLREETQYFGPGTRLLVL.

The CDR3 loop is CASCPLISGYEQYF. In DNA, the CDR3 is TGTGCCAGCTGCCCCCTTATCTCGGGCTACGAGCAGTACTTC. The chain joins TRBV6-6 to TRBJ2-7; unclear D gene. The length of the CDR3 is 14 residues. V lost 8 bases to trimming and J lost 3 bases, with 17 bases between them. CDR1 MNHNY and CDR2 SVGAGI come from the germline V gene (reference sequence).

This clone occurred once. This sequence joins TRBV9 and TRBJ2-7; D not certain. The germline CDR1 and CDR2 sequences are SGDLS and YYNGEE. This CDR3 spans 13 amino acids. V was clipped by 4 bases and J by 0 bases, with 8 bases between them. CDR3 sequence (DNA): TGTGCCAGCAGCCCTGGCCACTCCTACGAGCAGTACTTC. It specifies CASSPGHSYEQYF.

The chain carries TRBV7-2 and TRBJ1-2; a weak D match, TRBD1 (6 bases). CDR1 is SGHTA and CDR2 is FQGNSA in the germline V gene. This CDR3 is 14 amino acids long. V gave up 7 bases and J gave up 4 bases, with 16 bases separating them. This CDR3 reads CASTFRGLSYGYTF. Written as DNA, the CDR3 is TGTGCCAGCACATTCAGGGGATTAAGCTATGGCTACACCTTC.

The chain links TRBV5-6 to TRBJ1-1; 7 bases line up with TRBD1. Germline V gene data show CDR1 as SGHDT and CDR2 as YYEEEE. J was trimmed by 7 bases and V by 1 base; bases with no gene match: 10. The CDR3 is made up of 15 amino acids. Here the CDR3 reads CASSLLRRGNIEAFF. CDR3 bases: TGTGCCAGCAGCTTGCTTCGCAGGGGGAATATTGAAGCTTTCTTT.

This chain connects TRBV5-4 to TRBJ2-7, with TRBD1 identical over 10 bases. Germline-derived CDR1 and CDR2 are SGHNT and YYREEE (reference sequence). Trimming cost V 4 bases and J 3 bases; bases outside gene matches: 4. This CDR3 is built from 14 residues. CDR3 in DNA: TGTGCCAGCAGCGAAGGACAGGGGGTCTACGAGCAGTACTTC. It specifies CASSEGQGVYEQYF.

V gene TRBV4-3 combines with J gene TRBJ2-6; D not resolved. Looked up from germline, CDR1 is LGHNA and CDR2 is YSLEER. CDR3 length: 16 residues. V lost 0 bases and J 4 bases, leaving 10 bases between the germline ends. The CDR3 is CASSQDILRGANVLTF. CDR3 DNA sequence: TGCGCCAGCAGCCAAGATATACTACGCGGGGCCAACGTCCTGACTTTC.

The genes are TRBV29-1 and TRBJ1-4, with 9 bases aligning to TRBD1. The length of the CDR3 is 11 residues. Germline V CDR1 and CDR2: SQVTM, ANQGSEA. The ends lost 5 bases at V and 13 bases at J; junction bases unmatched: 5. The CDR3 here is CSVYDRGGLFF. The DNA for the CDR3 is TGCAGCGTTTACGACAGGGGGGGACTGTTTTTT.

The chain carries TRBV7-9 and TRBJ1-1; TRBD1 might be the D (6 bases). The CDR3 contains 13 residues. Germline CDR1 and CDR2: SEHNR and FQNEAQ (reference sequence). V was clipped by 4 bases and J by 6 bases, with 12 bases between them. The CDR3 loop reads CASSSAGQPEAFF. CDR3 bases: TGTGCCAGCAGCTCCGCCGGACAGCCTGAAGCTTTCTTT.

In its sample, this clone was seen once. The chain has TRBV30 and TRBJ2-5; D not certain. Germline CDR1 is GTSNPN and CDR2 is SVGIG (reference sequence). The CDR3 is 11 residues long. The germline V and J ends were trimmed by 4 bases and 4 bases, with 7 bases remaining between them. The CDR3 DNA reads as TGTGCCTGGACGGTTTCAGAGACCCAGTACTTC. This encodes CAWTVSETQYF.

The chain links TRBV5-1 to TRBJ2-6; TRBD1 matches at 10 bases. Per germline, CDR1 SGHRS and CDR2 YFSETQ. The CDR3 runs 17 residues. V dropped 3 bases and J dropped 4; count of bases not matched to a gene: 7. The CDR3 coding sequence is TGCGCCAGCAGCTCCGGGACAGGGGCATCCGGGGCCAACGTCCTGACTTTC. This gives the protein CASSSGTGASGANVLTF. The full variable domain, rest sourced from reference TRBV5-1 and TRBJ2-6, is KAGVTQTPRYLIKTRGQQVTLSCSPISGHRSVSWYQQTPGQGLQFLFEYFSETQRNKGNFPGRFSGRQFSNSRSEMNVSTLELGDSALYLCASSSGTGASGANVLTFGAGSRLTVL.

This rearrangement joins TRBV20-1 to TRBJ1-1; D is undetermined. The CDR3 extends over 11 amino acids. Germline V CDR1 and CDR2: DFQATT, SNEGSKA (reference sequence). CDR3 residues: CIGPSGTEAFF. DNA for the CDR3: TGCATTGGGCCTTCTGGCACTGAAGCTTTCTTT.

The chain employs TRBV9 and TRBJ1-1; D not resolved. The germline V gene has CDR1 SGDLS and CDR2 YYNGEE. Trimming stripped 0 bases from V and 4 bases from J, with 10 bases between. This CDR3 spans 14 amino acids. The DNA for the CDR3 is TGTGCCAGCAGCGTAGAGCGGGGTGGCACTGAAGCTTTCTTT. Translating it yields CASSVERGGTEAFF.

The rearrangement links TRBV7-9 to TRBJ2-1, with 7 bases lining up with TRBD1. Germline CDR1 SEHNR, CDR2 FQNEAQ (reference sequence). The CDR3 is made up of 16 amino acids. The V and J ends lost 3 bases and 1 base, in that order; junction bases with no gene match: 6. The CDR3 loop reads CASSLLTGPSYNEQFF. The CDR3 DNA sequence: TGTGCCAGCAGCTTGTTGACAGGGCCTTCCTACAATGAGCAGTTCTTC.

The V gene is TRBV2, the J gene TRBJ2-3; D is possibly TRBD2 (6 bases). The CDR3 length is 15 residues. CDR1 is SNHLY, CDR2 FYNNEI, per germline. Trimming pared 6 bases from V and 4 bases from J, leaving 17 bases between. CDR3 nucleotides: TGTGCCAGCAGGGGGACTCCACTAATTGCAGATACGCAGTATTTT. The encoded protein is CASRGTPLIADTQYF. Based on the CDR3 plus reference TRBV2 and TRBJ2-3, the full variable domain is EPEVTQTPSHQVTQMGQEVILRCVPISNHLYFYWYRQILGQKVEFLVSFYNNEISEKSEIFDDQFSVERPDGSNFTLKIRSTKLEDSAMYFCASRGTPLIADTQYFGPGTRLTVL.

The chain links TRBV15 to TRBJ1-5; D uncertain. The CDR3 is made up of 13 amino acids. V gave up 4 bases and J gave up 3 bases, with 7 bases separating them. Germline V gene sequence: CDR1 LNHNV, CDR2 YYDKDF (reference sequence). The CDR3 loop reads CATSTLPNQPQHF. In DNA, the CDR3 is TGTGCCACCAGCACCCTCCCCAATCAGCCCCAGCATTTT.

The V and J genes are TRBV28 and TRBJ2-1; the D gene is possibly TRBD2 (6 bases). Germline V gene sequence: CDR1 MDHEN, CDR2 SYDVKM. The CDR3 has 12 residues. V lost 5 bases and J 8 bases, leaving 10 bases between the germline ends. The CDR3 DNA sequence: TGTGCCAGCAGTCCTCGGAGGGATGAGCAGTTCTTC. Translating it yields CASSPRRDEQFF.

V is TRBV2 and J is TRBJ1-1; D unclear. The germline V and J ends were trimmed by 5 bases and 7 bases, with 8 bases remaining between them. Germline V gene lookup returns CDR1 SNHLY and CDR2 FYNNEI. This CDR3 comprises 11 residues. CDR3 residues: CASSPQNEAFF. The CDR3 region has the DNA TGTGCCAGCAGTCCGCAGAATGAAGCTTTCTTT.

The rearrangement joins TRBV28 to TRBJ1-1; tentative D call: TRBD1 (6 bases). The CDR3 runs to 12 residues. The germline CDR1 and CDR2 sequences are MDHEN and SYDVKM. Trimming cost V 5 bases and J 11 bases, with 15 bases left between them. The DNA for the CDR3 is TGTGCCAGCAGTGGGGGCCTTGGCGGGGCTTTCTTT. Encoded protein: CASSGGLGGAFF.

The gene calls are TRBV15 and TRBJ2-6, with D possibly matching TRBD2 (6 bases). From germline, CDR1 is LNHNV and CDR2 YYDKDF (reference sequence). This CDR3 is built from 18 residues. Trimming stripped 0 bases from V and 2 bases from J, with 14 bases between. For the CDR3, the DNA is TGTGCCACCAGCAGAGAGATAGGGGAGGTTCCTGGGGCCAACGTCCTGACTTTC. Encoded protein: CATSREIGEVPGANVLTF. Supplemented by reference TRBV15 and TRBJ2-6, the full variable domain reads DAMVIQNPRYQVTQFGKPVTLSCSQTLNHNVMYWYQQKSSQAPKLLFHYYDKDFNNEADTPDNFQSRRPNTSFCFLDIRSPGLGDTAMYLCATSREIGEVPGANVLTFGAGSRLTVL.

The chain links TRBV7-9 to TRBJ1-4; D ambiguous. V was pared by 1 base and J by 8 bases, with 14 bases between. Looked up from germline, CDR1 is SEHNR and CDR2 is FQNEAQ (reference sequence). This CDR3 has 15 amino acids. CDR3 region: CASSLVKGEREKLFF. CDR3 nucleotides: TGTGCCAGCAGCTTAGTTAAGGGAGAGCGAGAAAAACTGTTTTTT. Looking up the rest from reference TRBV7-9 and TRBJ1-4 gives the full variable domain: DTGVSQNPRHKITKRGQNVTFRCDPISEHNRLYWYRQTLGQGPEFLTYFQNEAQLEKSRLLSDRFSAERPKGSFSTLEIQRTEQGDSAMYLCASSLVKGEREKLFFGSGTQLSVL.

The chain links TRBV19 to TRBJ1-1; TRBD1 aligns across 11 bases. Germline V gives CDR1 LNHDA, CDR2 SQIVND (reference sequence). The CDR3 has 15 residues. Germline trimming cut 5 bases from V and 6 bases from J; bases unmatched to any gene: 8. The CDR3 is CASSGDRGFVSEAFF. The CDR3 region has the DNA TGTGCCAGTAGTGGGGACAGGGGGTTTGTGTCTGAAGCTTTCTTT.

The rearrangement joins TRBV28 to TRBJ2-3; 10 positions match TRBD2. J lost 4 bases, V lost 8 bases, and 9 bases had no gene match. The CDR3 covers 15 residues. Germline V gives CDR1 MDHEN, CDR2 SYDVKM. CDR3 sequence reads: CASDGSGLAADTQYF. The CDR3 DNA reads TGTGCCAGCGACGGGTCCGGACTAGCGGCAGATACGCAGTATTTT.

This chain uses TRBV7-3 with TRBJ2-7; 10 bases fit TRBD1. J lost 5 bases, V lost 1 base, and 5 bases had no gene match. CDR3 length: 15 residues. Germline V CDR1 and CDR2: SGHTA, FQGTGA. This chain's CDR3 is CASSLNGDRGHEQYF. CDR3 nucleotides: TGTGCCAGCAGCTTAAATGGGGACAGGGGCCACGAGCAGTACTTC.